Described below is a single T cell receptor (beta chain) sequence and its context. Its target is unknown. The CDR3 consists of 15 residues. Germline values: CDR1 SGHRS, CDR2 YFSETQ. Germline trimming cut 1 base from V and 4 bases from J; bases unmatched to any gene: 7. The data originate from a study of T cell responses to AZD1222 COVID-19 vaccine. Clones were sequenced by immunoSEQ multiplex PCR, and TCRdb holds only the in-frame ones, with some missing. This table has 150,000 to 200,000 clones, more than 85% appearing once. Broader study findings: It was only after the peak T cell response that any repertoires were sampled.

The chain carries TRBV5-1 and TRBJ1-2; 7 nucleotides match TRBD1. This sample comprised peripheral blood, obtained on day 0 of AZD1222 vaccination. The sequence was collected from an adult in good health. CDR3: CASSLTPGQVYGYTF. CDR3 bases: TGCGCCAGCAGCTTGACCCCCGGACAGGTCTATGGCTACACCTTC.